The clone carrying this T cell receptor beta chain was detected ten times or more. The antigen is undetermined. The junction had 6 bases not matched to a gene; V was cut back by 2 bases and J by 11 bases. Germline CDR1 and CDR2: SGHTA and FQGNSA. The length of the CDR3 is 13 residues. This entry is derived from a study of metastatic and nonmetastatic thyroid tumors. Across the whole study: A comparison of repertoires was made across blood and tumor or nodule tissue from malignant and benign thyroid patients.

As processed by the authors: The authors used CDR3 differences across clinicopathological groups to build a distant-metastasis classifier for papillary thyroid cancer. TCRdb reanalyzed the PCR reads via MiXCR. The V and J calls and clone size come from TCRdb's table, not from the authors' own analysis. The table shows about 33,000 clones, with roughly a sixth occurring only once. Points from the study as a whole: A significant increase in TCR beta diversity was reportedly seen in malignant thyroid tumors relative to benign nodules, in blood and tumor.

Thyroid surgery was performed in patients who had received no treatment beforehand. This receptor was taken from a male donor with papillary thyroid cancer or a benign thyroid nodule (not recorded which). Some clones in this sample may be carry-over from other donors' samples. Sequenced: blood. The chain uses TRBV7-2 and TRBJ2-3; 8 bases are a match to TRBD2. The CDR3 bases are TGTGCCAGCAGCTTAACCGGGACTAGAGGGCAGTATTTT. Its protein product is CASSLTGTRGQYF.